This passage covers 29 T cell receptor beta chains from one sample sequenced in a study of blood T cells in healthy people across ages. Next came a second PCR, run for about 6 to 11 cycles, which used a sample-barcoded 5' primer along with a J-beta primer mix. TCRdb reprocessed the 5' RACE reads via MiXCR and lists one record per CDR3 protein. The sample has about 560,000 distinct CDR3 sequences; roughly a quarter are singletons. This sample also appeared in a second study, on T cells of mothers and their children.

The sequencing sample was made of blood. These receptors were obtained from a boy aged 2-15 years in good health.

V is TRBV7-2 and J is TRBJ2-7; possible D gene TRBD2, 6 bases. The CDR3 has 15 residues. The V gene lost 1 base and the J gene lost 3 bases, with 13 bases spanning the gap. CDR1 and CDR2 from the germline V gene are SGHTA and FQGNSA. CDR3 nucleotide sequence: TGTGCCAGCAGCTTAGTCCCGGTGGGAGGCTACGAGCAGTACTTC. The encoded protein is CASSLVPVGGYEQYF.

A word on this clonotype: At one boundary the junction diverges from the germline segment, which might be a read error. The V call is TRBV7-9, the J call TRBJ2-7, with TRBD1 matching 8 bases. Germline V gives CDR1 SEHNR, CDR2 FQNEAQ (reference sequence). CDR3 length equals 12 residues. Here the CDR3 reads CVSSQGAVEQYF. CDR3 nucleotides: TGTGTCAGCAGCCAGGGGGCGGTCGAGCAGTACTTC.

A few counts support this clonotype. The V gene is TRBV29-1, the J gene TRBJ2-2, with D maybe TRBD2 (5 bases). Germline lookup yields CDR1 SQVTM and CDR2 ANQGSEA. This CDR3 has 13 amino acids. V lost 3 bases, J lost 6 bases, and 11 bases lay in between. The CDR3, as DNA: TGCAGCGTTGAGGGTAGAGGGCCCGGGGAGCTGTTTTTT. Its translation: CSVEGRGPGELFF.

This rearrangement joins TRBV29-1 to TRBJ2-7; D is possibly TRBD1 or TRBD2 (5 bases each). The V and J ends lost 4 bases and 2 bases respectively, with 12 bases between them. Looked up from germline, CDR1 is SQVTM and CDR2 is ANQGSEA. The CDR3 runs to 13 residues. The CDR3 sequence: CSVGFGGTYEQYF. DNA for the CDR3: TGCAGCGTTGGCTTTGGGGGAACCTACGAGCAGTACTTC.

The V gene is TRBV7-8, the J gene TRBJ1-2; tentatively, D is TRBD1 (5 bases). Germline V gene data show CDR1 as SGHVS and CDR2 as FQNEAQ. The CDR3 contains 17 residues. V lost 0 bases and J 2 bases, leaving 16 bases between the germline ends. The CDR3 sequence is CASSLARWGGGNYGYTF. CDR3 coding DNA: TGTGCCAGCAGCTTAGCCCGGTGGGGGGGAGGAAACTATGGCTACACCTTC.

V gene TRBV6-5 combines with J gene TRBJ1-2; TRBD1 might be the D (6 bases). V was trimmed by 6 bases and J by 0 bases, leaving 17 bases between them. The germline V gene encodes CDR1 MNHEY and CDR2 SVGAGI. The CDR3 length is 16 residues. The CDR3 sequence is CASSYRTVASNYGYTF. The CDR3 DNA reads as TGTGCCAGCAGCTACAGGACAGTGGCCTCTAACTATGGCTACACCTTC.

This clonotype turned up a few times. This chain links TRBV5-1 with TRBJ2-1, with unresolved D. This CDR3 comprises 14 residues. CDR1 SGHRS and CDR2 YFSETQ come from the germline V gene. Trimming cost V 6 bases and J 6 bases, with 16 bases left between them. DNA for the CDR3: TGCGCCAGCATCGGCCCCCCTGGCCCCAATGAGCAGTTCTTC. It yields the protein CASIGPPGPNEQFF.

Here the CDR3 reads CASSPSRGNEKLFF. CDR3 in DNA: TGCGCCAGCAGCCCCTCTCGCGGTAATGAAAAACTGTTTTTT. V usage is TRBV5-1 and J usage is TRBJ1-4; D ambiguous. Germline V gene sequence: CDR1 SGHRS, CDR2 YFSETQ. The length of the CDR3 is 14 residues. V lost 4 bases, J lost 4 bases, and 11 bases lay in between.

The chain joins TRBV12-3 or TRBV12-4 to TRBJ2-5; tentative D call: TRBD1 (6 bases). The CDR3 covers 14 residues. Trimming removed 2 bases from V and 4 bases from J, with 11 bases in between. The CDR3 nucleotides read TGTGCCAGCAGTTTACAGGGGTTTGGAGAGACCCAGTACTTC. This encodes CASSLQGFGETQYF.

This chain connects TRBV29-1 to TRBJ2-5; TRBD1 might be the D (6 bases). In germline, CDR1 is SQVTM, CDR2 ANQGSEA. Trimming left V 2 bases short and J 7 bases short, with 11 bases between. The CDR3 consists of 12 residues. CDR3 residues: CSVENRAGTQYF. CDR3 in DNA: TGCAGCGTTGAAAACAGGGCTGGGACCCAGTACTTC.

This clonotype was detected only a few times. CDR3 nucleotides: TGCAGTGCTAGCCTACTCAAAGAGACCCAGTACTTC. This sequence encodes CSASLLKETQYF. This chain uses TRBV20-1 with TRBJ2-5, with D uncertain. The CDR3 covers 12 residues. Trimming shortened V by 3 bases and J by 3 bases, and 8 bases separated the two germline ends. CDR1 and CDR2 (germline): DFQATT, SNEGSKA (reference sequence).

This clonotype showed up just a few times. The chain is built from TRBV6-2 or TRBV6-3 and TRBJ1-5; 8 nucleotides agree with TRBD1. The CDR3 length is 14 residues. Germline V gene data show CDR1 as MNHEY and CDR2 as SVGEGT. After removal of 6 bases from V and 3 bases from J, the junction contained 4 bases not matched to a gene. The CDR3 nucleotides are TGTGCCAGCAGGCACAGGGGGGACAATCAGCCCCAGCATTTT. As protein: CASRHRGDNQPQHF.

The chain is built from TRBV5-1 and TRBJ2-2, with D tentatively TRBD1 (5 bases). Germline CDR1 reads SGHRS; CDR2 reads YFSETQ. The CDR3 loop spans 16 amino acids. V dropped 3 bases and J dropped 2 bases, with 14 bases sitting between them. The CDR3 sequence is CASSSPRGFNTGELFF. CDR3 nucleotide sequence: TGCGCCAGCAGCTCCCCAAGGGGATTCAACACCGGGGAGCTGTTTTTT. The complete variable domain, with remaining parts taken from reference TRBV5-1 and TRBJ2-2, reads KAGVTQTPRYLIKTRGQQVTLSCSPISGHRSVSWYQQTPGQGLQFLFEYFSETQRNKGNFPGRFSGRQFSNSRSEMNVSTLELGDSALYLCASSSPRGFNTGELFFGEGSRLTVL.

This clonotype was recorded a few times. The chain combines TRBV9 with TRBJ2-7, with 7 bases aligning to TRBD2. The CDR3 extends over 14 amino acids. Germline V gene lookup returns CDR1 SGDLS and CDR2 YYNGEE. Losses at the gene ends were 2 bases for V and 4 bases for J; bases not matched to a gene: 6. DNA for the CDR3: TGTGCCAGCAGCGTCGGGGGGACTCCTTACGAGCAGTACTTC. Amino acids: CASSVGGTPYEQYF.

The chain recombines TRBV29-1 with TRBJ2-1, with TRBD2 matching 9 bases. This CDR3 contains 14 residues. Germline CDR1 reads SQVTM; CDR2 reads ANQGSEA. Germline trimming cut 7 bases from V and 7 bases from J; bases unmatched to any gene: 11. The CDR3 DNA sequence: TGCAGCGCCCGAGCTAGCGGGGCGGGGAATGAGCAGTTCTTC. Protein: CSARASGAGNEQFF.

This clonotype was observed a few times. The chain is built from TRBV14 and TRBJ2-1; 9 bases fit TRBD1. Germline CDR1 and CDR2: SGHDN and FVKESK. Germline trimming cut 2 bases from V and 9 bases from J; bases unmatched to any gene: 8. CDR3 size: 15 residues. DNA for the CDR3: TGTGCCAGCAGCCAAACCGGGACAGGGAGGGGTGAGCAGTTCTTC. The encoded protein is CASSQTGTGRGEQFF.

The chain uses TRBV7-9 and TRBJ2-6; D not resolved. CDR1 and CDR2 from the germline V gene are SEHNR and FQNEAQ (reference sequence). Trimming left V 0 bases short and J 4 bases short, with 10 bases between. This CDR3 region has 16 residues. The CDR3 region has the DNA TGTGCCAGCAGCTTAGCGCCGGCCCCCGGGGCCAACGTCCTGACTTTC. It is translated as CASSLAPAPGANVLTF.

The gene calls are TRBV2 and TRBJ1-1; D not resolved. This CDR3 contains 17 residues. CDR1 and CDR2 (germline): SNHLY, FYNNEI. V was cut by 0 bases and J by 0 bases, with 14 bases left in between. CDR3 protein: CASSEALGVGVNTEAFF. In DNA, the CDR3 is TGTGCCAGCAGTGAAGCGCTTGGGGTTGGGGTGAACACTGAAGCTTTCTTT.

This sequence joins TRBV5-8 and TRBJ1-1; D is uncertain. The V end lost 7 bases, the J end lost 2 bases, and 9 bases lay between the germline ends. CDR1 is SGHTS, CDR2 YDEGEE, per germline. This CDR3 comprises 12 residues. In DNA form, the CDR3 reads TGTGCCAGCGGGGAGGGTAACACTGAAGCTTTCTTT. Translated: CASGEGNTEAFF.

Only a few counts were recorded for this clonotype. The DNA of the CDR3 is TGCAGTGCTAGAATAGGGGGGGTGGTAGAGACCCAGTACTTC. Protein product: CSARIGGVVETQYF. This rearrangement joins TRBV20-1 to TRBJ2-5; possible D gene TRBD2, 7 bases. Trimming left V 2 bases short and J 4 bases short, with 14 bases between. This CDR3 spans 14 amino acids. In germline, CDR1 is DFQATT, CDR2 SNEGSKA (reference sequence).

The gene calls are TRBV20-1 and TRBJ2-5; D is perhaps TRBD2 (6 bases). The assigned J gene may be wrong: the sequence end matches TRBJ2-7 better. This CDR3 has 17 amino acids. CDR1 DFQATT and CDR2 SNEGSKA come from the germline V gene (reference sequence). The CDR3 loop reads CSARAPSGGGRRYEQYF. CDR3 nucleotides: TGCAGTGCTAGAGCCCCCTCCGGGGGAGGAAGAAGGTACGAGCAGTACTTC.

This clonotype was detected a few times. The chain is built from TRBV21-1 and TRBJ2-7; the table's D call, TRBD1, has no DNA check behind it. TRBV21-1 is given as a pseudogene. The CDR3 length is 16 residues. The CDR3 is CASSYRTARGPYEQYF. DNA of the CDR3: TGTGCCAGCAGCTACCGGACGGCCAGGGGGCCCTACGAGCAGTACTTC.

This clonotype was seen many times. The rearrangement links TRBV5-1 to TRBJ2-1, with 12 nucleotides matching TRBD2. V lost 3 bases, J lost 4 bases, and 2 bases stayed unmatched. The germline V gene encodes CDR1 SGHRS and CDR2 YFSETQ. The CDR3 loop spans 15 amino acids. The CDR3 DNA is TGCGCCAGCAGCTCACTAGCGGGGGGATACAATGAGCAGTTCTTC. It translates to CASSSLAGGYNEQFF.

V gene TRBV3-1 combines with J gene TRBJ2-7; D possibly matches TRBD1 or TRBD2 (5 bases each). Trimming shortened V by 2 bases and J by 0 bases, and 11 bases separated the two germline ends. The V gene's germline CDR1 is LGHDT and CDR2 YNNKEL (reference sequence). There are 15 residues in the CDR3. CDR3 sequence reads: CASSQPDGTSYEQYF. CDR3 nucleotides: TGTGCCAGCAGCCAACCCGACGGGACCTCCTACGAGCAGTACTTC.

This clonotype turned up a few times. The chain recombines TRBV6-2 or TRBV6-3 with TRBJ2-1; the D call may be TRBD1 or TRBD2 (5 bases each). Germline V gene sequence: CDR1 MNHEY, CDR2 SVGEGT. The CDR3 runs to 14 residues. Trimming removed 6 bases at V and 0 bases at J, with 9 bases between. The CDR3 nucleotides are TGTGCCAGCAGCTCCGGGGCCTCCTACAATGAGCAGTTCTTC. This encodes CASSSGASYNEQFF.

This clonotype was observed a handful of times. V gene TRBV30 combines with J gene TRBJ1-1; the D is unclear. Germline V gene data show CDR1 as GTSNPN and CDR2 as SVGIG (reference sequence). V was clipped by 0 bases and J by 6 bases, with 5 bases between them. This CDR3 is built from 11 residues. In nucleotides, the CDR3 is TGTGCCTGGAGTGTAAGCTCTGAAGCTTTCTTT. Translating gives CAWSVSSEAFF.

This clonotype was seen once. The chain recombines TRBV18 with TRBJ1-2, with a weak D call TRBD1 (5 bases). The CDR3 totals 14 residues. Germline lookup yields CDR1 KGHSH and CDR2 LQKENI. V dropped 3 bases and J dropped 4 bases, with 12 bases sitting between them. The CDR3 region has the DNA TGTGCCAGCTCACCCGACGGGGGACTCTATGGCTACACCTTC. It is translated as CASSPDGGLYGYTF.

This chain links TRBV4-3 with TRBJ2-7; TRBD2 matches 8 bases. V lost 4 bases, J lost 3 bases, and 5 bases stayed unmatched. Per germline, CDR1 LGHNA and CDR2 YSLEER. The CDR3 contains 14 residues. Written as DNA, the CDR3 is TGCGCCAGCAGCCCGGAAGCGGGGGACTACGAGCAGTACTTC. Translated, it gives CASSPEAGDYEQYF.

This clonotype occurred a few times. This chain joins TRBV5-4 and TRBJ2-6; weak D call: TRBD2 (6 bases). Looked up from germline, CDR1 is SGHNT and CDR2 is YYREEE (reference sequence). This CDR3 is 17 amino acids long. Between the trimmed V and J ends, which lost 10 bases and 0 bases, there was a span of 20 bases. Here the CDR3 reads CASRPGTGSSGANVLTF. The CDR3, as DNA: TGTGCCTCCCGCCCCGGGACTGGGTCCTCTGGGGCCAACGTCCTGACTTTC.